A single sample gave rise to the 4 T cell receptor beta chains below, sequenced in a study of CD8+ T cells in alopecia areata. Once RNA had been extracted, it was reverse transcribed into cDNA to act as the sequencing template. The protocol was immunoSEQ multiplex PCR, while the TCRdb copy is restricted to in-frame clones and leaves out a portion. The table lists under 4,000 clones, about two thirds of them singletons. The sample comprised skin. Receptors originate from a human donor in good health.

The V and J genes are TRBV5-4 and TRBJ2-5; 10 bases fit TRBD2. J lost 5 bases, V lost 5 bases, and 9 bases had no gene match. Germline V lookup: CDR1 SGHNT, CDR2 YYREEE (reference sequence). The CDR3 is 15 residues long. CDR3: CASRFGLADLETQYF. In DNA, the CDR3 is TGTGCCAGCAGGTTCGGACTAGCGGATTTGGAGACCCAGTACTTC.

For the CDR3, the DNA is TGTGCCAGCAGCTCGACAGGGTTCCACAATGAGCAGTTCTTC. It translates to CASSSTGFHNEQFF. The chain links TRBV5-6 to TRBJ2-1; 7 bases fit TRBD1. CDR1 and CDR2 from the germline V gene are SGHDT and YYEEEE. This CDR3 spans 14 amino acids. V dropped 3 bases and J dropped 5; count of bases not matched to a gene: 5.

The chain recombines TRBV5-1 with TRBJ1-1; TRBD1 agrees at 9 bases. Germline V gives CDR1 SGHRS, CDR2 YFSETQ. The junction had 4 bases not matched to a gene; V was cut back by 0 bases and J by 1 base. This CDR3 spans 16 amino acids. CDR3 bases: TGCGCCAGCAGCTTGGCCGGGACAGGGAGGAACACTGAAGCTTTCTTT. It is translated as CASSLAGTGRNTEAFF.

The table lists this clone with a few counts. The CDR3, as DNA: TGTGCCAGCAGCGTAGGGGAGTGGACAGGATCAAATGAGCAGTTCTTC. Its protein product is CASSVGEWTGSNEQFF. This chain links TRBV9 with TRBJ2-1, with 7 bases matching TRBD1. In germline, CDR1 is SGDLS, CDR2 YYNGEE. This CDR3 contains 16 residues. V lost 0 bases, J lost 7 bases, and 10 bases stayed unmatched.